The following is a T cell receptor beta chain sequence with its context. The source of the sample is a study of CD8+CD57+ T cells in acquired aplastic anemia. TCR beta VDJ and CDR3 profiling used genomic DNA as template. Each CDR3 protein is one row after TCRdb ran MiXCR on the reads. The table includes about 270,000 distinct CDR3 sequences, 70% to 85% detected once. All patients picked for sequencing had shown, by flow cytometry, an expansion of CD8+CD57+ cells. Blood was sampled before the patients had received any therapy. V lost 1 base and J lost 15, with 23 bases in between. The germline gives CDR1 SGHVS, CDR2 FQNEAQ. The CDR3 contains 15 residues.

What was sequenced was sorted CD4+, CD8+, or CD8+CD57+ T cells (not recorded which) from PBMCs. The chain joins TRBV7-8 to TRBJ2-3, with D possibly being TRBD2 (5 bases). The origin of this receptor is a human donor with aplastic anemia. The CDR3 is CASSLGGADAETYYF. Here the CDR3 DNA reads TGTGCCAGCAGCTTAGGGGGAGCGGACGCTGAGACGTATTATTTT.